This record concerns one T cell receptor beta chain sequence. One end of the junction does not line up with germline, which may come from a read error. This record belongs to a study of blood T cell repertoires in COVID-19. Background on the study: COVID-19 samples collected from the United States, Italy and Spain covered acute and convalescent phases.

Method: immunoSEQ multiplex PCR; TCRdb's copy keeps in-frame clones and lacks some. The sample gives roughly 130,000 clones, 87% of which show up once; 3% to 4% is in the top ten. This clonotype was obtained from a woman aged 60-75 years with acute or convalescent COVID-19. Sequencing input: peripheral blood.

The CDR3 protein is CASSLAGTSGGELFF. The CDR3 DNA follows: TGTGCTAGCAGCTTAGCCGGGACTAGCGGCGGGGAGCTGTTTTTT. The rearrangement links TRBV7-7 to TRBJ2-2; 11 nucleotides line up with TRBD2. The CDR3 covers 15 residues. Germline values: CDR1 SSHAT, CDR2 FNYEAQ (reference sequence).